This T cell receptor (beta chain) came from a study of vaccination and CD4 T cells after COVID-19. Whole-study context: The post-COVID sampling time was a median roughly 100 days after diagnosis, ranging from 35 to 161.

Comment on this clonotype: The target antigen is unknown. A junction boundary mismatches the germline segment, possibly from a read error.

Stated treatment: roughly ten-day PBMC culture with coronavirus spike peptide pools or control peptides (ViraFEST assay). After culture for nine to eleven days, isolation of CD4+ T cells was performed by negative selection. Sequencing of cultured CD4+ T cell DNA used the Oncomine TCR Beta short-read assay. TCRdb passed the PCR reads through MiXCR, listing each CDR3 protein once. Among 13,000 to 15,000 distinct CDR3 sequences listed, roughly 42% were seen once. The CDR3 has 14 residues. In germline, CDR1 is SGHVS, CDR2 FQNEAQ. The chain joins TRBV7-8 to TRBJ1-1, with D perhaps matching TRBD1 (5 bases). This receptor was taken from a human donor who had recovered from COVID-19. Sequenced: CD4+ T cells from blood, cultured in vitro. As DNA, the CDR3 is TGTGCCAGCAGCCCGGGGGGAATGAGCACTGAAGCTTACTTT. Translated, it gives CASSPGGMSTEAYF.